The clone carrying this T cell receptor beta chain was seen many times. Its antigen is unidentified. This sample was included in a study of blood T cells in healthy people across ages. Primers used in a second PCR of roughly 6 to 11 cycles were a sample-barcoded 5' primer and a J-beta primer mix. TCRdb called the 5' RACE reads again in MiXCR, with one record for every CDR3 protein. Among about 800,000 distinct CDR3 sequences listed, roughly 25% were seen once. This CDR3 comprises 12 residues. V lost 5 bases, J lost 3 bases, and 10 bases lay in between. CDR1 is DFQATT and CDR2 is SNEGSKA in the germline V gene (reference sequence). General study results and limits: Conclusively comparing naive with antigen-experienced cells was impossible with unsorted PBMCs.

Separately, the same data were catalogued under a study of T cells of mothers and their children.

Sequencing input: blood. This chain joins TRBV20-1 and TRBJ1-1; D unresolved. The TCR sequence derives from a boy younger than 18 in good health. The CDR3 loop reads CSACPWDTEAFF. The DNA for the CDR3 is TGCAGTGCTTGTCCCTGGGACACTGAAGCTTTCTTT.